Listed below are T cell receptor beta chains from one sample, sequenced in a study of monozygotic twins with inflammatory bowel disease. TCRdb re-called the 5' RACE reads and catalogs CDR3 proteins one per entry, DNA excluded. The listing contains about 200,000 distinct CDR3 sequences. The sequencing input was blood. The receptors derive from a human donor with ulcerative colitis or Crohn's disease, or a healthy co-twin of an affected twin (not recorded which). Both conserved end residues are part of each CDR3. The order of the fields is J gene, CDR3 length, V gene, CDR3 protein.

TRBJ1-1 11 TRBV28 CASSVNTEAFF
TRBJ2-2 12 TRBV7-3 CASRALTGELFF
TRBJ1-1 16 TRBV18 CASSLSGALSNTEAFF
TRBJ1-1 12 TRBV12-3/TRBV12-4 CASSQSRGEAFF
TRBJ1-5 15 TRBV4-2 CASSQEERGNQPQHF
TRBJ1-1 15 TRBV7-3 CASSLNPLEGTEAFF
TRBJ2-6 18 TRBV4-2 CASSQESSGVRGANVLTF
TRBJ1-6 14 TRBV18 CASSPQAANSPLHF
TRBJ2-1 15 TRBV27 CASSLSLYTETEQFF
TRBJ1-1 13 TRBV12-3/TRBV12-4 CASSFAGPAEAFF
TRBJ2-1 12 TRBV29-1 CSVGEDYNEQFF
TRBJ1-2 13 TRBV28 CASSLYGPGGYTF
TRBJ2-7 14 TRBV7-9 CASSWWDRGNEQYF
TRBJ1-6 15 TRBV20-1 CSGSRLAGYNSPLHF
TRBJ1-1 15 TRBV15 CATSRDFGEMAEAFF
TRBJ1-1 11 TRBV29-1 CSVVSLTEAFF
TRBJ1-1 13 TRBV5-1 CASSREQSTEAFF
TRBJ1-6 15 TRBV12-3/TRBV12-4 CASAGQGASNSPLHF
TRBJ2-3 14 TRBV5-6 CASSFGTGQDTQYF
TRBJ2-7 15 TRBV9 CASSVGFSGSYEQYF
TRBJ2-3 18 TRBV5-1 CASSLDSGRFRSTDTQYF
TRBJ1-1 11 TRBV28 CASSPITEAFF
TRBJ2-1 15 TRBV5-1 CASSLAAESYNEQFF
TRBJ2-7 14 TRBV7-2 CASSLGGQSYEQYF
TRBJ1-5 14 TRBV15 CATSQRLDDQPQHF
TRBJ2-5 17 TRBV7-6 CASSPPRLAGSQETQYF
TRBJ2-3 14 TRBV4-3 CASSQGGYTDTQYF
TRBJ1-5 15 TRBV6-1 CASSVDRNLNQPQHF
TRBJ2-1 15 TRBV7-8 CASKKEGGGSYEQFF
TRBJ2-5 15 TRBV5-1 CASSLGTGTPETQYF
TRBJ2-1 15 TRBV5-4 CASSLRDRYYNEQFF
TRBJ2-2 13 TRBV6-1 CASSRQGTGELFF
TRBJ2-2 12 TRBV29-1 CSVGQNTGELFF
TRBJ1-5 15 TRBV7-2 CASSQNTGTNQPQHF
TRBJ1-4 13 TRBV14 CASSQGTREKLFF
TRBJ2-7 16 TRBV10-3 CAISERHGVRPAEQYF
TRBJ2-5 14 TRBV5-1 CASSAGTLQETQYF
TRBJ2-2 14 TRBV5-1 CASRFGLVTGELFF
TRBJ1-1 14 TRBV5-8 CASSLFPGTTEAFF
TRBJ2-1 12 TRBV10-3 CAISEGASLQFF
TRBJ2-1 15 TRBV13 CASSFGAESNNEQFF
TRBJ2-7 15 TRBV4-1 CASSQEFRTDYEQYF
TRBJ1-6 15 TRBV11-2 CASNPGGYHNSPLHF
TRBJ2-5 15 TRBV4-3 CASSQELRRQETQYF
TRBJ1-3 14 TRBV20-1 CSASIPQGGNTIYF
TRBJ2-7 13 TRBV18 CASSSRTRVEQYF
TRBJ2-3 17 TRBV4-2 CASSQGRLAASTDTQYF